Only one count was recorded for the clone carrying this T cell receptor (beta chain). Its specificity is not known. These data are taken from a study of OX40 agonist ivuxolimab in advanced cancers. Study-level information: An agonistic anti-OX40 (CD134) antibody, ivuxolimab, was used to treat the patients. Broader study findings: At doses 0.1 to 3.0 mg/kg, CD4+ and CD8+ clones expanded. Certain nonresponding patients likewise had low normalized T-cell clonal expansion.

The method was immunoSEQ multiplex PCR; TCRdb's version includes in-frame clones alone and lacks a portion of them. The sample lists tens of thousands of clones, approximately 94% occurring once. Per the germline V gene, CDR1 is ENHRY and CDR2 is SYGVKD. Trimming took 0 bases from V and 3 from J; bases not matched to a gene: 5. The CDR3 is 15 residues long. Sequenced material: CD4+ or CD8+ T cells sorted from blood, taken in a trial of the OX40 agonist ivuxolimab. V gene TRBV10-3 combines with J gene TRBJ2-7, with 7 bases fitting TRBD1. The receptor was derived from an adult with an advanced solid tumor such as melanoma, head and neck, liver or kidney cancer. The CDR3 sequence is CAISESGDSDYEQYF. The CDR3 nucleotides read TGTGCCATCAGTGAGTCGGGGGACAGCGACTACGAGCAGTACTTC.